A single sample gave rise to the 15 T cell receptor beta chains below, sequenced in a study of control samples from healthy donors and cancer patients (dated by TCRdb to about 2020). Library method: the immunoSEQ multiplex PCR assay. TCRdb provides this immuneACCESS table in a form limited to in-frame rearrangements. Some clones are lacking; in checked studies, under half of them reflect an unresolved V gene, and why the rest are absent is not known. For this sample there are tens of thousands of clones; 80% to 90% appear just once. 1.5% to 2% of the sample comes from the top ten. Input material: PBMCs. The receptors were gathered from a woman aged 40 to 49 with lung cancer.

The chain joins TRBV9 to TRBJ2-3, with 9 nucleotides matching TRBD2. CDR1 and CDR2 from the germline V gene are SGDLS and YYNGEE. The CDR3 sequence is 16 residues long. The V and J ends lost 0 bases and 2 bases, in that order; junction bases with no gene match: 4. CDR3 in amino acids: CASSVGASGATDTQYF. The CDR3 nucleotides are TGTGCCAGCAGCGTAGGGGCTAGCGGGGCCACAGATACGCAGTATTTT.

The genes are TRBV5-4 and TRBJ1-3, with 8 bases aligning to TRBD1. J lost 8 bases, V lost 2 bases, and 3 bases had no gene match. From germline, CDR1 is SGHNT and CDR2 YYREEE (reference sequence). The CDR3 spans 13 residues. CDR3: CASSLQGGDTIYF. The CDR3 bases are TGTGCCAGCAGCTTACAGGGGGGAGACACCATATATTTT.

V gene TRBV5-1 combines with J gene TRBJ2-5; 7 nucleotides match TRBD2. V lost 0 bases, J lost 7 bases, and 6 bases stayed unmatched. The CDR3 has 14 residues. Germline CDR1 and CDR2: SGHRS and YFSETQ. CDR3 DNA sequence: TGCGCCAGCAGCTTGGATGGCGGGGAGGGGACCCAGTACTTC. Translating it yields CASSLDGGEGTQYF.

The genes are TRBV27 and TRBJ2-5, with D perhaps given as TRBD1 or TRBD2 (5 bases each). The length of the CDR3 is 16 residues. Trimming stripped 5 bases from V and 1 base from J, with 17 bases between. The germline gives CDR1 MNHEY, CDR2 SMNVEV (reference sequence). The CDR3 reads CASSELSTGPQETQYF. CDR3 DNA: TGTGCCAGCAGTGAACTATCCACGGGACCCCAAGAGACCCAGTACTTC.

The chain carries TRBV19 and TRBJ1-5; D is possibly TRBD1 (6 bases). The germline CDR1 and CDR2 sequences are LNHDA and SQIVND (reference sequence). Between the trimmed V and J ends, which lost 0 bases and 5 bases, there was a span of 11 bases. The CDR3 contains 15 residues. The CDR3 coding sequence is TGTGCCAGTAGTATAGATTACGGGGGCGATCAGCCCCAGCATTTT. This gives the protein CASSIDYGGDQPQHF.

The chain couples TRBV11-3 to TRBJ1-1; TRBD1 matches 10 bases. CDR1 and CDR2 from the germline V gene are SGHNT and YENEEA. The length of the CDR3 is 16 residues. V was clipped by 1 base and J by 6 bases; unmatched bases: 8. In DNA form, the CDR3 reads TGTGCCAGCAGCTTAGGGGGACAGGGGATGAGGGCTGAAGCTTTCTTT. Its translation is CASSLGGQGMRAEAFF.

The chain carries TRBV9 and TRBJ1-1, with 9 bases fitting TRBD1. Germline lookup yields CDR1 SGDLS and CDR2 YYNGEE. With V trimmed by 4 bases and J by 4 bases, 8 bases remained unmatched. CDR3 size: 15 residues. CDR3 DNA: TGTGCCAGCAGCCAAATGGACAGGGGCGGCACTGAAGCTTTCTTT. Translated, it gives CASSQMDRGGTEAFF.

There are a few counts of this clone. This sequence joins TRBV11-2 and TRBJ1-1; no firm D call. V was cut by 7 bases and J by 0 bases, with 12 bases left in between. CDR3 length: 14 residues. CDR1 and CDR2 (germline): SGHAT, FQNNGV. The CDR3 region has the DNA TGTGCCAGCACCTGGCGGGGTATGAACACTGAAGCTTTCTTT. It translates to CASTWRGMNTEAFF.

The V gene is TRBV27, the J gene TRBJ1-2; the D gene is possibly TRBD1 (6 bases). The CDR3 is 16 amino acids. V was clipped by 0 bases and J by 4 bases, with 15 bases between them. Germline V gene lookup returns CDR1 MNHEY and CDR2 SMNVEV (reference sequence). As DNA, the CDR3 is TGTGCCAGCAGTTTATCGATGGCAGGGGTTACCTATGGCTACACCTTC. It translates to CASSLSMAGVTYGYTF.

This rearrangement joins TRBV4-2 to TRBJ2-7; 9 positions agree with TRBD2. Germline CDR1 reads LGHNA; CDR2 reads YNFKEQ. The CDR3 has 16 amino acids. V trimming: 3 bases; J trimming: 0 bases; junction bases outside the gene matches: 6. In nucleotides, the CDR3 is TGTGCCAGCAGCCAGTCTAGCGGGGCCCGCTCCTACGAGCAGTACTTC. It translates to CASSQSSGARSYEQYF.

V usage is TRBV19 and J usage is TRBJ2-2, with D hard to call. Germline V gene lookup returns CDR1 LNHDA and CDR2 SQIVND (reference sequence). This CDR3 has 14 residues. V gave up 3 bases and J gave up 7 bases, with 12 bases separating them. The CDR3 region has the DNA TGTGCCAGTAGTATTGCACAGCCCCTCGGGGAGCTGTTTTTT. Its protein is CASSIAQPLGELFF.

The chain couples TRBV5-4 to TRBJ2-5; 9 bases map to TRBD2. Germline-derived CDR1 and CDR2 are SGHNT and YYREEE (reference sequence). V was pared by 4 bases and J by 6 bases, with 4 bases of the junction left unmatched. The CDR3 is 13 residues long. CDR3 nucleotide sequence: TGTGCCAGCAGCCCGAGCGGGGGGCAGACCCAGTACTTC. Protein sequence: CASSPSGGQTQYF. The variable domain in full, with the rest retrieved from reference TRBV5-4 and TRBJ2-5, is ETGVTQSPTHLIKTRGQQVTLRCSSQSGHNTVSWYQQALGQGPQFIFQYYREEENGRGNFPPRFSGLQFPNYSSELNVNALELDDSALYLCASSPSGGQTQYFGPGTRLLVL.

The CDR3 DNA sequence: TGTGCCACCAGCTGGGGGACAGGGGGCGTTCAGCCCCAGCATTTT. This translates into CATSWGTGGVQPQHF. V gene TRBV15 combines with J gene TRBJ1-5, with 12 bases fitting TRBD1. Trimming at V came to 5 bases and at J to 6 bases, leaving 5 bases not matched to a gene. The CDR3 is made up of 15 amino acids. Per the germline V gene, CDR1 is LNHNV and CDR2 is YYDKDF (reference sequence).

The DNA of the CDR3 is TGTGCCAGCAGCTTAAGGTCGCTAGCCGGAGGAGAGACCCAGTACTTC. Its translation: CASSLRSLAGGETQYF. The chain couples TRBV7-9 to TRBJ2-5; TRBD2 might be the D (5 bases). V gave up 2 bases and J gave up 4 bases, with 17 bases separating them. Germline V gene sequence: CDR1 SEHNR, CDR2 FQNEAQ (reference sequence). This CDR3 is built from 16 residues.

This chain links TRBV30 with TRBJ2-5; D is ambiguous. Trimming shortened V by 3 bases and J by 1 base, and 12 bases separated the two germline ends. The CDR3 sequence is 14 residues long. CDR1 and CDR2 from the germline V gene are GTSNPN and SVGIG (reference sequence). As DNA, the CDR3 is TGTGCCTGGAGCAAGGGATTAATCCAAGAGACCCAGTACTTC. This translates into CAWSKGLIQETQYF. Supplemented by reference TRBV30 and TRBJ2-5, the full variable domain reads SQTIHQWPATLVQPVGSPLSLECTVEGTSNPNLYWYRQAAGRGLQLLFYSVGIGQISSEVPQNLSASRPQDRQFILSSKKLLLSDSGFYLCAWSKGLIQETQYFGPGTRLLVL.